This entry is about one T cell receptor beta chain. V lost 0 bases and J 2 bases, leaving 12 bases between the germline ends. Germline CDR1 is DFQATT and CDR2 is SNEGSKA (reference sequence). This CDR3 has 15 residues. Researchers amplified the TCR beta CDR3 regions from RNA transcripts. First-round RT-PCR targeting the TCR CDR3 was performed with the HTBI primer set. TCRdb recomputed calls from the multiplex PCR reads with MiXCR, one row per CDR3 protein. The sample contains about 500,000 distinct CDR3 sequences, 13% to 15% of which appear only once. Any patient presenting with uncontrolled infection, other autoimmune disease, pregnancy or lactation was left out. The data derive from a study of T cells in Graves' hyperthyroidism and ophthalmopathy.

This clonotype was sampled from a young woman with Graves' hyperthyroidism. V is TRBV20-1 and J is TRBJ2-3; perhaps TRBD1 as D (5 bases). Sequencing input: blood. The CDR3 sequence: CSARDWGGSTDTQYF. The CDR3 bases are TGCAGTGCTAGAGATTGGGGCGGATCCACAGATACGCAGTATTTT.